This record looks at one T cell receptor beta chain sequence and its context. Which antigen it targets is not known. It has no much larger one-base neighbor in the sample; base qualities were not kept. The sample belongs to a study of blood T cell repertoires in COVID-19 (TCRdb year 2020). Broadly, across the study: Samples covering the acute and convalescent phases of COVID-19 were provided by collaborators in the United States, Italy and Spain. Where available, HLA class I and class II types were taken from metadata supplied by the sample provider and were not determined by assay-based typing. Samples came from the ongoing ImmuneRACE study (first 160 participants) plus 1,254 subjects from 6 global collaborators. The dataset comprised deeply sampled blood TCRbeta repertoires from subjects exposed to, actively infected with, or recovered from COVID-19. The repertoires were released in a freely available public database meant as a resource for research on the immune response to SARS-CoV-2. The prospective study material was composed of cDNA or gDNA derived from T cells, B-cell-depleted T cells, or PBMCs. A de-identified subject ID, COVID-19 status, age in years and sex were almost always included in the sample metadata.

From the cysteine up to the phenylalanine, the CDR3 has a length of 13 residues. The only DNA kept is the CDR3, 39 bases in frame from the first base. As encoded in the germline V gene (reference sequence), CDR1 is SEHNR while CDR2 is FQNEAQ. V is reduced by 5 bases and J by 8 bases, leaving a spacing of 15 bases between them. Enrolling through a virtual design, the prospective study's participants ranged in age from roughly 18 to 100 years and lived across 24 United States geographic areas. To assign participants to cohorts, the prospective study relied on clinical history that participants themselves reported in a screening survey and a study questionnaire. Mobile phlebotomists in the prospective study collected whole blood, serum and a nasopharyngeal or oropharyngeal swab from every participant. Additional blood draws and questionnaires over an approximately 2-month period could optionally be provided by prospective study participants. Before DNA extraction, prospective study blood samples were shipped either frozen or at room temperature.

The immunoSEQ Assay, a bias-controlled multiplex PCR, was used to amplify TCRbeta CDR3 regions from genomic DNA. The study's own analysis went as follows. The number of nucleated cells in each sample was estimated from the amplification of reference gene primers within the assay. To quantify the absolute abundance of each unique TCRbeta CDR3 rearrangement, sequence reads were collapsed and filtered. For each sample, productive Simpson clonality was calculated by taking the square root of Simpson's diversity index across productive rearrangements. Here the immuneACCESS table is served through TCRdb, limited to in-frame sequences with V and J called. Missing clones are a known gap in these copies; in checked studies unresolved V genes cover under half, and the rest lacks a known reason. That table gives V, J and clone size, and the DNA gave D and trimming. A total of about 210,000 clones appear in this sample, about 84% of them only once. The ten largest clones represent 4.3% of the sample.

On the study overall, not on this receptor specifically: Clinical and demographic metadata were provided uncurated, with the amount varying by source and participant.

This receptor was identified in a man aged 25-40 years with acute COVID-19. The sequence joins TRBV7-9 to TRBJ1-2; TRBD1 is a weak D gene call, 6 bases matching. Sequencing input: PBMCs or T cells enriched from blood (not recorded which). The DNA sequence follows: TGTGCCAGCAGCGTCCAACAGGGTTTGGGCTACACCTTC. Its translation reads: CASSVQQGLGYTF.